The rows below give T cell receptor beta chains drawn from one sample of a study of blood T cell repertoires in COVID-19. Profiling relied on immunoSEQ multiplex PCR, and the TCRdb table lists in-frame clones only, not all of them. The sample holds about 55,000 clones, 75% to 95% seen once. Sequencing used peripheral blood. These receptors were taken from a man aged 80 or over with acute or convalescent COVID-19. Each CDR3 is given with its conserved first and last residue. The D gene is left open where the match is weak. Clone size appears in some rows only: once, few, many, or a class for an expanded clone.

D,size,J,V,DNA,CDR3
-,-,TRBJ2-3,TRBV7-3,TGTGCCAGCAGCTCCAGAGCGGACACAGATACGCAGTATTTT,CASSSRADTDTQYF
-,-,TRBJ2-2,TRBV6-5,TGTGCCAGCACTCGACAGCAGAACACCGGGGAGCTGTTTTTT,CASTRQQNTGELFF
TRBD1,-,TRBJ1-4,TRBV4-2,TGTGCCAGCGGCTCCGGGACAGGGGTTGAAGAAAAACTGTTTTTT,CASGSGTGVEEKLFF
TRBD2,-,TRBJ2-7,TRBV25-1,TGTGCCAGCAGTTCTCCACTAGCGGGGGGATCCTACGAGCAGTACTTC,CASSSPLAGGSYEQYF
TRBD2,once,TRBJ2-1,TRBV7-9,TGTGCCAGCAGCTTAGCGTTAGCGGGGTACAATGAGCAGTTCTTC,CASSLALAGYNEQFF
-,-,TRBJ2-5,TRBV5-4,TGTGCCAGCAGCTTAGGAGAGGAGACCCAGTACTTC,CASSLGEETQYF
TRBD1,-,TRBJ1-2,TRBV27,TGTGCCAGCAGTACCGGGACAGGGGATAGGGCTAACTATGGCTACACCTTC,CASSTGTGDRANYGYTF
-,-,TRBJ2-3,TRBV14,TGTGCCAGCAGCCAGCCTGGGGCGGGCACAGATACGCAGTATTTT,CASSQPGAGTDTQYF
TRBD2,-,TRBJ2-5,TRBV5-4,TGTGCCAGCAGCCGGACTAGCGGGGGACAAGAGACCCAGTACTTC,CASSRTSGGQETQYF
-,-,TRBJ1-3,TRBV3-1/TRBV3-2,TGTGCCAGCAGCCCCGGGGAGGGGAACACCATATATTTT,CASSPGEGNTIYF
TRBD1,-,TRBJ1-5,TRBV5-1,TGCGCCAGCAGCTTACAGGGGGGAGATAGCAATCAGCCCCAGCATTTT,CASSLQGGDSNQPQHF
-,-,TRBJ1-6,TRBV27,TGTGCCAGCAGGGAGAACCCGAATAATTCACCCCTCCACTTT,CASRENPNNSPLHF
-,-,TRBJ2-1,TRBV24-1,TGTGCCACCAGTACCAGGGCTCGGGATGAGCAGTTCTTC,CATSTRARDEQFF
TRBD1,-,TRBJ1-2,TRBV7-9,TGTGCCAGCAGCTTCTTTGCGGGACAGGGATCCCATGGCTACACCTTC,CASSFFAGQGSHGYTF
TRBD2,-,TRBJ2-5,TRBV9,TGTGCCAGCAGCGTTAGCGGGGGGGCGTTGGAGACCCAGTACTTC,CASSVSGGALETQYF
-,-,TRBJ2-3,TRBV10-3,TGTGCCATCAGTGAGTCTGCGGCAGGGGGGACGGATACGCAGTATTTT,CAISESAAGGTDTQYF
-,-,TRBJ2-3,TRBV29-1,TGCAGCGTTGAATTTGGCTCAGATACGCAGTATTTT,CSVEFGSDTQYF
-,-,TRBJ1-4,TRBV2,TGTGCCAGCAGTGCTCTACGGGGGAGAGAGGAAAAACTGTTTTTT,CASSALRGREEKLFF
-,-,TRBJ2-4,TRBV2,TGTGCCAGCAGTGACCAGGGCGATGACATTCAGTACTTC,CASSDQGDDIQYF
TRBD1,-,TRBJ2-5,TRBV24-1,TGTGCCACCAGTCGTACTACAGGGGTAGGAGAGACCCAGTACTTC,CATSRTTGVGETQYF
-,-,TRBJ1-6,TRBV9,TGTGCCAGCAGCGCCCAGCCCCAGGGCTCCGTATCCTATAATTCACCCCTCCACTTT,CASSAQPQGSVSYNSPLHF
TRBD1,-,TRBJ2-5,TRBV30,TGTGCCTGGAGTATCGGACAGGTTCAAGAGACCCAGTACTTC,CAWSIGQVQETQYF
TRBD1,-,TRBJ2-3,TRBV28,TGTGCCAGCAGTGTTACTAGGGGGCCCACAGATACGCAGTATTTT,CASSVTRGPTDTQYF
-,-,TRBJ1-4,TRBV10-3,TGTGCCATCAGTGAAGGGCAGGGTAAAGTTAGTGAAAAACTGTTTTTT,CAISEGQGKVSEKLFF
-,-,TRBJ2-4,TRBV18,TGTGCCAGCTCACCACTTGCGGGCGGAGGAGCCAAAAACATTCAGTACTTC,CASSPLAGGGAKNIQYF
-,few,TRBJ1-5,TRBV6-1,TGTGCCAGCAGCGAAGCCCAGGGGAACGAGCCCCAGCATTTT,CASSEAQGNEPQHF
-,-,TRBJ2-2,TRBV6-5,TGTGCCAGCAGTTACTCGGTGGCCAGGGGTACCGGGGAGCTGTTTTTT,CASSYSVARGTGELFF
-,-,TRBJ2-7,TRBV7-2,TGTGCCAGCAGCTCCTCGTTCGCGCGTGAGGTGGAGCAGTACTTC,CASSSSFAREVEQYF
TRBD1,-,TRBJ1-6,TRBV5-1,TGCGCCAGCAGCTTGGGGGGACAGGGGTTTTCACCCCTCCACTTT,CASSLGGQGFSPLHF
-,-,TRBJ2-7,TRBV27,TGTGCCAGCAGTACCAGGGGAAGCTCCTACGAGCAGTACTTC,CASSTRGSSYEQYF
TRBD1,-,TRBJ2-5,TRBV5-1,TGCGCCAGCAGCAAGGGACAGGGAGGCTTTGGGGAGACCCAGTACTTC,CASSKGQGGFGETQYF
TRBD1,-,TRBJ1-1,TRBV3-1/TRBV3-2,TGTGCCAGCAGCACAGGGGGGACTGAAGCTTTCTTT,CASSTGGTEAFF
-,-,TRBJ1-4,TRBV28,TGTGCCAGCAGTTTAGGCGACAGATCTAATGAAAAACTGTTTTTT,CASSLGDRSNEKLFF
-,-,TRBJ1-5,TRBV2,TGTGCCAGCAGGAAGGGGGGCAATCAGCCCCAGCATTTT,CASRKGGNQPQHF
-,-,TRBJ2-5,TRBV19,TGTGCCAGTAGTTGGGGCAGACAAGAGACCCAGTACTTC,CASSWGRQETQYF
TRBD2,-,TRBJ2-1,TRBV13,TGTGCCAGCAGCTTAGTGTCGGTAGCGGGGGCGGACAATGAGCAGTTCTTC,CASSLVSVAGADNEQFF
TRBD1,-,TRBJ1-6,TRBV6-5,TGTGCCAGCAGTACAGGGGGAGCTAATTCACCCCTCCACTTT,CASSTGGANSPLHF
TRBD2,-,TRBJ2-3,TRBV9,TGTGCCAGCACTCCCGACGGGCGGGGGGGCGGAGATACGCAGTATTTT,CASTPDGRGGGDTQYF
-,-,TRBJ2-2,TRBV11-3,TGTGCCAGCAGCGTTGACCAGGGTAACACCGGGGAGCTGTTTTTT,CASSVDQGNTGELFF
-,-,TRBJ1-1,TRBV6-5,TGTGCCAGCAGCCGGGACACGGCCACTGAAGCTTTCTTT,CASSRDTATEAFF
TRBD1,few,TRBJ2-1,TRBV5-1,TGCGCCAGCAGCCCCGGACAGGGGTTCAATGAGCAGTTCTTC,CASSPGQGFNEQFF